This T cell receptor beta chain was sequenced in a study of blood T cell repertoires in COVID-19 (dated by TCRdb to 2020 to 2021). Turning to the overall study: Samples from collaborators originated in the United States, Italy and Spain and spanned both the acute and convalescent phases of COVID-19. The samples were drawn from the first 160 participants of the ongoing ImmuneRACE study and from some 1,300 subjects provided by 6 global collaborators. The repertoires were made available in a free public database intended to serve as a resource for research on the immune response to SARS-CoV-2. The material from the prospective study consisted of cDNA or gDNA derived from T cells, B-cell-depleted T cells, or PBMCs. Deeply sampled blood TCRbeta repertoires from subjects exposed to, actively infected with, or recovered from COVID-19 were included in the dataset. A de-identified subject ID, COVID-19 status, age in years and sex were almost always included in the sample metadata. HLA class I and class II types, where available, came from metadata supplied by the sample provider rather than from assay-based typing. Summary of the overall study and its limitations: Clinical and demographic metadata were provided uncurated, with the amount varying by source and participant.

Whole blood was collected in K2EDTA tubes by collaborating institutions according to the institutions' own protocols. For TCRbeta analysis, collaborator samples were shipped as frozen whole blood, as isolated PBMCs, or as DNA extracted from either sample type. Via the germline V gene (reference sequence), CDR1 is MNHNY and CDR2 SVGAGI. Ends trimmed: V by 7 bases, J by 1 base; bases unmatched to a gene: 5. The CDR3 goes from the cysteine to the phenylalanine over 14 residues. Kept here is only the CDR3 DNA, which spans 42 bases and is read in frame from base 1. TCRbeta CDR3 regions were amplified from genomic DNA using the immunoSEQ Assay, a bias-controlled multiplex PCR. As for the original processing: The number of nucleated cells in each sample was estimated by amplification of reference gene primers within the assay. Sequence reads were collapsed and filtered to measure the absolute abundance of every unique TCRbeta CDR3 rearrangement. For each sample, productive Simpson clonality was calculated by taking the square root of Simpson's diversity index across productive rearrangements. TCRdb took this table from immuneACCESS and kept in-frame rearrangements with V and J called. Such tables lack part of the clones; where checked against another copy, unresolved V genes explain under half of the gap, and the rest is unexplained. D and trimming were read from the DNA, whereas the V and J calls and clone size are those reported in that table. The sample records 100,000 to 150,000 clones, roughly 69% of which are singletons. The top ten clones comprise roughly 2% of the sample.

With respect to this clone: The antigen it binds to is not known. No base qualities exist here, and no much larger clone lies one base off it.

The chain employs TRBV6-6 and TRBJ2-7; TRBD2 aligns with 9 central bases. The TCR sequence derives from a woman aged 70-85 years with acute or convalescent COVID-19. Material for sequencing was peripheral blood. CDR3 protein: CASNRLAGSYEQYF. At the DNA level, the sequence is TGTGCCAGCAATCGGCTAGCGGGATCCTACGAGCAGTACTTC.